Below, one TCR beta chain is given with its context. These data are taken from a study of blood T cell repertoires in COVID-19. Allocation to cohorts depended on clinical history reported by the participants. The assay was immunoSEQ multiplex PCR, and TCRdb's table has in-frame clones only and misses some. There are some 320,000 clones in the sample; 80% to 90% occur only once, and over 4% lies in the top ten. With 9 bases removed from V and 2 bases from J, the gap between germline ends came to 15 bases. Germline assignment: CDR1 MDHEN and CDR2 SYDVKM. The CDR3 has 14 amino acids. The chain couples TRBV28 to TRBJ2-3; D is perhaps TRBD2 (7 bases). This receptor was identified in a woman in her twenties or thirties who had recovered from COVID-19. Sequencing was carried out using PBMCs or T cells enriched from blood (not recorded which). CDR3 sequence: CASWGGGYTDTQYF. Written as DNA, the CDR3 is TGTGCCAGTTGGGGAGGGGGATACACAGATACGCAGTATTTT.